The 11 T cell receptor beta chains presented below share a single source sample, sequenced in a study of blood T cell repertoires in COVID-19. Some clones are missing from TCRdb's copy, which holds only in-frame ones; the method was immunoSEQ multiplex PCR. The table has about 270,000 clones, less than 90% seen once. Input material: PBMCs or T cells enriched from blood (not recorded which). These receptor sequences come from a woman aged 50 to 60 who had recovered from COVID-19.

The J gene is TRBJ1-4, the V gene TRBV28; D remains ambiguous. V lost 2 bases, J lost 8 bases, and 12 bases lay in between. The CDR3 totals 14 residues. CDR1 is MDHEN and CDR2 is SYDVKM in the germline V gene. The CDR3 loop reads CASSLTRRLEKLFF. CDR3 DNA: TGTGCCAGCAGTTTAACACGACGACTCGAAAAACTGTTTTTT.

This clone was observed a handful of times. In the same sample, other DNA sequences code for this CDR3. The CDR3 bases are TGTGCCAGCAGACCCCAAGGACAGGGGGCCGGCGAGCAGTACTTC. Translating it yields CASRPQGQGAGEQYF. The gene calls are TRBV28 and TRBJ2-7, with 11 bases lining up with TRBD1. The CDR3 has 15 residues. Germline V gene sequence: CDR1 MDHEN, CDR2 SYDVKM. V shed 6 bases and J 6 bases; nucleotides not matched to a gene: 10.

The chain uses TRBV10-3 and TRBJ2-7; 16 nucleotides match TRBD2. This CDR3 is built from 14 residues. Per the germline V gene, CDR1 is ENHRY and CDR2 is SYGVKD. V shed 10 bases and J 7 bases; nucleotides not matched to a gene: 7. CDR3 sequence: CATEPGLAGGEQYF. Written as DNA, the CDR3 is TGTGCCACCGAACCGGGACTAGCGGGAGGGGAGCAGTACTTC.

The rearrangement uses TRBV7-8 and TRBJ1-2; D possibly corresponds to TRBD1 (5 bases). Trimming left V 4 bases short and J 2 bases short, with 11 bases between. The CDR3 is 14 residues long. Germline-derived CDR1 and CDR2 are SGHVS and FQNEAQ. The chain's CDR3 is CASSSGQPNYGYTF. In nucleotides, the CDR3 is TGTGCCAGCAGCTCAGGGCAGCCAAACTATGGCTACACCTTC.

The CDR3 protein is CASSLLKAGDYGYTF. The CDR3 bases are TGTGCCAGCAGTTTATTGAAGGCAGGGGATTATGGCTACACCTTC. V usage is TRBV28 and J usage is TRBJ1-2; tentatively, D is TRBD1 (6 bases). There are 15 residues in the CDR3. V lost 1 base and J lost 5, with 14 bases in between. Germline V gene sequence: CDR1 MDHEN, CDR2 SYDVKM.

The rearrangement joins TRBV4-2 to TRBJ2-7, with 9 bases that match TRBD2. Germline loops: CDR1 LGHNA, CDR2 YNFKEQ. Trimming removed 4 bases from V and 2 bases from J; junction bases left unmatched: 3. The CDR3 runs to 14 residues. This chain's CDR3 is CASSPTSGAYEQYF. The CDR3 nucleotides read TGTGCCAGCAGCCCGACTAGCGGCGCCTACGAGCAGTACTTC.

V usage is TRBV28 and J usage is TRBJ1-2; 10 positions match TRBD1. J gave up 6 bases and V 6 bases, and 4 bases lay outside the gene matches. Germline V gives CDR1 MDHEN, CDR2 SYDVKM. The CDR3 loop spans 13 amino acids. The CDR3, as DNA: TGTGCCAGCAGCAGACAGGGGGCGAATGGCTACACCTTC. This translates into CASSRQGANGYTF.

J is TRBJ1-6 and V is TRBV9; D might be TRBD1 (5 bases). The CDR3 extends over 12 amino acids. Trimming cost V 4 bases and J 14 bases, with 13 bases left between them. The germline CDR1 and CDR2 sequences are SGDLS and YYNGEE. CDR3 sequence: CASSQGTGALHF. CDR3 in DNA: TGTGCCAGCAGCCAAGGAACGGGGGCCCTCCACTTT.

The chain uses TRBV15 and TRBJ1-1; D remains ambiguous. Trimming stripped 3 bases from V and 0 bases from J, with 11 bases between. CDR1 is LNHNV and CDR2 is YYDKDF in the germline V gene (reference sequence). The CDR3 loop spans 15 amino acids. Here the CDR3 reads CATSSPTDLNTEAFF. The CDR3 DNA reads TGTGCCACCAGCAGCCCGACGGACTTGAACACTGAAGCTTTCTTT.

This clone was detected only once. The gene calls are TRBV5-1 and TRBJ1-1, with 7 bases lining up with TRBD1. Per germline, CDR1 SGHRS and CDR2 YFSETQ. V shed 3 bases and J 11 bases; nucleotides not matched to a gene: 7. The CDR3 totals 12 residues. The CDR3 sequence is CASSYSTGLAFF. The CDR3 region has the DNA TGCGCCAGCAGCTATTCGACAGGGTTGGCTTTCTTT.

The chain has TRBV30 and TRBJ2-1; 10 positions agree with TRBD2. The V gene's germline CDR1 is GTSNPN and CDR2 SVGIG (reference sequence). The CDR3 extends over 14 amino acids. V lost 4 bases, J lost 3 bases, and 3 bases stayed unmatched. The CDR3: CAWTSGSFYNEQFF. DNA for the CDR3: TGTGCCTGGACTAGCGGGAGTTTCTACAATGAGCAGTTCTTC.